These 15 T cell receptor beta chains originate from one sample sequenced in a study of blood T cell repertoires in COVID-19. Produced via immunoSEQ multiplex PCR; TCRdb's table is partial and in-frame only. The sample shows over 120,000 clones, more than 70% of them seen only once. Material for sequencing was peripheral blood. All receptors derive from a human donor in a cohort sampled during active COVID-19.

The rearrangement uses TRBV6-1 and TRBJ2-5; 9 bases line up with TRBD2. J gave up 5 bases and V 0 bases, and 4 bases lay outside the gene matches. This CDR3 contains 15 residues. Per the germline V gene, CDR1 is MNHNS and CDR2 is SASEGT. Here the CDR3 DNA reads TGTGCCAGCAGTGAAGCGCCAAGCGGGGGGGAGACCCAGTACTTC. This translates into CASSEAPSGGETQYF.

In DNA, the CDR3 is TGTGCCAGCAGCCCAGACAGGAGAACTAATGAAAAACTGTTTTTT. Amino acid sequence: CASSPDRRTNEKLFF. The rearrangement joins TRBV6-5 to TRBJ1-4; D may be TRBD1 (6 bases). This CDR3 region has 15 residues. V was trimmed by 6 bases and J by 1 base, leaving 12 bases between them. From germline, CDR1 is MNHEY and CDR2 SVGAGI.

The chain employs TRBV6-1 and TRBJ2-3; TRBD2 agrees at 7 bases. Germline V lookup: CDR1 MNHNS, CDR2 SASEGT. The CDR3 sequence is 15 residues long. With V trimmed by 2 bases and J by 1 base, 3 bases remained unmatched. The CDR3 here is CASSESGTGTDTQYF. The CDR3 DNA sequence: TGTGCCAGCAGTGAAAGCGGGACTGGCACAGATACGCAGTATTTT.

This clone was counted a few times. CDR3 bases: TGTGCCAGCAGCGTAGACGGGACAGCCGCACCAGATACGCAGTATTTT. Translated, it gives CASSVDGTAAPDTQYF. This chain connects TRBV9 to TRBJ2-3; 7 nucleotides align to TRBD1. Per the germline V gene, CDR1 is SGDLS and CDR2 is YYNGEE. The CDR3 length is 16 residues. V lost 0 bases, J lost 4 bases, and 8 bases stayed unmatched.

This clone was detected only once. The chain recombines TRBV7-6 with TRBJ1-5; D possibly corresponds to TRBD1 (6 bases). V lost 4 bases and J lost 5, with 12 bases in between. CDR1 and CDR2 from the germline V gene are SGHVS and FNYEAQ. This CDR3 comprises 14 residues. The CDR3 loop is CASSWGQGDQPQHF. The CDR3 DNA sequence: TGTGCCAGCAGCTGGGGGCAGGGTGATCAGCCCCAGCATTTT.

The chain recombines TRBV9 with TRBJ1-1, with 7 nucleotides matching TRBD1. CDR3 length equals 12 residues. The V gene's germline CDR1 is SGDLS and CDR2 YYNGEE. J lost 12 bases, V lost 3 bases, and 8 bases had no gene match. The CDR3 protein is CASSGDRARTFF. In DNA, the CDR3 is TGTGCCAGCAGCGGTGACAGGGCAAGGACTTTCTTT.

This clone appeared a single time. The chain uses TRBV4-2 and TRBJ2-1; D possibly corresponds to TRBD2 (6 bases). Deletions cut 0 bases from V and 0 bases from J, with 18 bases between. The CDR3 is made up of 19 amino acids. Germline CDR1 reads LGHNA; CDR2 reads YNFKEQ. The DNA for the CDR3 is TGTGCCAGCAGCCAAGAAGGTCTAGCTCGGGGGAGCTCCTACAATGAGCAGTTCTTC. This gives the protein CASSQEGLARGSSYNEQFF.

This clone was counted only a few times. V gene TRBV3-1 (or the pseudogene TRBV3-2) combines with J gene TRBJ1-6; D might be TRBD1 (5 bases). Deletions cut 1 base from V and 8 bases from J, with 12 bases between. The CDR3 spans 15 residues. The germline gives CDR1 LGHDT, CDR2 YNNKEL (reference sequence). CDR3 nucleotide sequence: TGTGCCAGCAGCCAAGTGGGACGGGAGGATTCACCCCTCCACTTT. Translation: CASSQVGREDSPLHF.

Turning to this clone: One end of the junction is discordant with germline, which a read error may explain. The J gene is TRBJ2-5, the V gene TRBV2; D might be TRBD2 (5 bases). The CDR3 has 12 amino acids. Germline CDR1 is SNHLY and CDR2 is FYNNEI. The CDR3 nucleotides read TGTGCCAGCACCGAAGAGGGCAGGAGCCTCAACTTC. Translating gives CASTEEGRSLNF.

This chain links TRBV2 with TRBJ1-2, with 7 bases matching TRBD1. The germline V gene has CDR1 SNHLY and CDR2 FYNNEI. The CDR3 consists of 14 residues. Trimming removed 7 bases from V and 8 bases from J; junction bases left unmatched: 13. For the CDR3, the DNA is TGTGCCAGCATTTATAACAGGGGAGAAGAGGGCTACACCTTC. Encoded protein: CASIYNRGEEGYTF.

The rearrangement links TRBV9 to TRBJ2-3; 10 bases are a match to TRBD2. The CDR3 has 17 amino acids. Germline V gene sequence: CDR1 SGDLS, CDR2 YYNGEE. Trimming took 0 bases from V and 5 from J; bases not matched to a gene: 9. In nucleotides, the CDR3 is TGTGCCAGCAGCGTAGGCCTAGCGGGGGCCTTGGGAGATACGCAGTATTTT. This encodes CASSVGLAGALGDTQYF.

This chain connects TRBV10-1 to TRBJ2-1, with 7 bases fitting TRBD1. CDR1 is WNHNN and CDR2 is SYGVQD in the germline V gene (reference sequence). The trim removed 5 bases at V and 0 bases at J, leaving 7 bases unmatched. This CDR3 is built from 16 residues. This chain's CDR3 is CASSRTGSSSYNEQFF. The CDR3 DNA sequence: TGCGCCAGCAGTCGGACAGGATCTAGCTCCTACAATGAGCAGTTCTTC.

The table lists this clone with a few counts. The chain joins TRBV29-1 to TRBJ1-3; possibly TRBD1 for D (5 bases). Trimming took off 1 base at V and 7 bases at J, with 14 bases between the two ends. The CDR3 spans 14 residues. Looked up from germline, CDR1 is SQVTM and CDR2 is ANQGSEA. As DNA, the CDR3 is TGCAGCGTTGAAGTACCCACCCGGGGGAACACCATATATTTT. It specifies CSVEVPTRGNTIYF.

Here the CDR3 DNA reads TGTGCCAGCAGTCCGAGGGGGCGCGGGGACTATGGCTACACCTTC. This sequence encodes CASSPRGRGDYGYTF. This chain uses TRBV27 with TRBJ1-2; 7 bases match TRBD1. CDR3 length: 15 amino acids. The germline V gene has CDR1 MNHEY and CDR2 SMNVEV (reference sequence). V dropped 5 bases and J dropped 3; count of bases not matched to a gene: 9.

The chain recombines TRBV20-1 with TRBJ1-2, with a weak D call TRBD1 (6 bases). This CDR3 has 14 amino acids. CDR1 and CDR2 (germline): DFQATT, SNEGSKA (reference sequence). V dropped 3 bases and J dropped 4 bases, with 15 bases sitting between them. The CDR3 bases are TGCAGTGCTAGTGGTGGGGGCGCGGGCTATGGCTACACCTTC. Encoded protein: CSASGGGAGYGYTF.